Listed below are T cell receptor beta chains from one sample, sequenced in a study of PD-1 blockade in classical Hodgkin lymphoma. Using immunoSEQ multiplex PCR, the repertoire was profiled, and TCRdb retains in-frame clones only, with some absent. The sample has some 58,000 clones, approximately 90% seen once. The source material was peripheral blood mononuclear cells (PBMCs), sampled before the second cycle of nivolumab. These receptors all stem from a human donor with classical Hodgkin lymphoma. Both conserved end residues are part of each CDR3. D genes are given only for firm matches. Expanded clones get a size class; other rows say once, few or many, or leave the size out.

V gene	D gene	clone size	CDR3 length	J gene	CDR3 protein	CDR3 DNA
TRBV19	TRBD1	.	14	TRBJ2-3	CASRRTGGTDTQYF	TGTGCCAGTAGACGGACAGGGGGCACAGATACGCAGTATTTT
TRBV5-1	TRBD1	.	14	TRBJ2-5	CASSAQGAGETQYF	TGCGCCAGCAGCGCACAGGGGGCAGGAGAGACCCAGTACTTC
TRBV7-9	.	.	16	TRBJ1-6	CASSFHLGTSHSPLHF	TGTGCCAGCAGCTTCCACCTCGGGACAAGCCATTCACCCCTCCACTTT
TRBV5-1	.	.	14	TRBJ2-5	CASSLVGGQETQYF	TGCGCCAGCAGCTTGGTAGGGGGCCAAGAGACCCAGTACTTC
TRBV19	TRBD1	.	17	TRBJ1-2	CASSPTGPLALNYGYTF	TGTGCCAGTAGTCCGACAGGGCCTCTCGCCCTAAACTATGGCTACACCTTC
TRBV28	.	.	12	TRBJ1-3	CASSDYPNTIYF	TGTGCCAGCAGTGACTACCCAAACACCATATATTTT
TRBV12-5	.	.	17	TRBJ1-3	CASGLIVTGPSGNTIYF	TGTGCTAGTGGTTTGATCGTAACAGGGCCCTCTGGAAACACCATATATTTT
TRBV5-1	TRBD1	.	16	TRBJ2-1	CASRTLGGGSYNEQFF	TGCGCCAGCAGGACGTTAGGGGGCGGCTCCTACAATGAGCAGTTCTTC
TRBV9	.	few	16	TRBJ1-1	CASSVAPSSLYTEAFF	TGTGCCAGCAGCGTAGCTCCCAGCTCTCTCTACACTGAAGCTTTCTTT
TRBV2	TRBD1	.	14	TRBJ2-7	CASRVRGQTYEQYF	TGTGCCAGCAGAGTCCGGGGACAGACCTACGAGCAGTACTTC
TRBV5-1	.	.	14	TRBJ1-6	CASSLSASNSPLHF	TGCGCCAGCAGCTTAAGCGCTTCAAATTCACCCCTCCACTTT
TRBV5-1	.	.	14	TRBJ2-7	CASSLGSGRYEQYF	TGCGCCAGCAGCTTGGGATCGGGTAGGTACGAGCAGTACTTC
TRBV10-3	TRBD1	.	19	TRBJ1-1	CAISRRPPGQGDLSTEAFF	TGTGCCATCAGTCGCCGGCCTCCGGGACAGGGAGACTTGAGCACTGAAGCTTTCTTT
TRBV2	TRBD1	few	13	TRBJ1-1	CATSEGALAEAFF	TGTGCCACTTCAGAGGGGGCGCTTGCTGAAGCTTTCTTT
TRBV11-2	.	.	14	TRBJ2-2	CASLGTLNTGELFF	TGTGCCAGCCTCGGGACGCTGAACACCGGGGAGCTGTTTTTT
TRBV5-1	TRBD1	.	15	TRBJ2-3	CASSLAGTGSYTQYF	TGCGCCAGCAGCTTGGCCGGGACAGGGTCGTATACGCAGTATTTT
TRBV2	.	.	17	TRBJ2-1	CASIRAPSQGWDNEQFF	TGTGCCAGCATCAGGGCCCCCAGTCAGGGGTGGGACAATGAGCAGTTCTTC
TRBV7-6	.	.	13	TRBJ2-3	CASSSDWTDTQYF	TGTGCCAGCAGCTCGGACTGGACAGATACGCAGTATTTT
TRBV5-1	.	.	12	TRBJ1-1	CASSPGQSEAFF	TGCGCCAGCAGCCCCGGACAGTCCGAAGCTTTCTTT
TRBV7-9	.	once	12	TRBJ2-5	CASSLRQETQYF	TGTGCCAGCAGCTTAAGGCAAGAGACCCAGTACTTC
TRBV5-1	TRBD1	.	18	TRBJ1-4	CASSVRGQGRGNNEKLFF	TGCGCCAGCAGCGTGAGGGGACAGGGCCGAGGAAATAATGAAAAACTGTTTTTT
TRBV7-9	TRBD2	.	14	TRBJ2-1	CASSLGGLADEQFF	TGTGCCAGCAGCTTAGGGGGACTAGCCGATGAGCAGTTCTTC
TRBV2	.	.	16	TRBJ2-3	CASSEASTTRTDTQYF	TGTGCCAGCAGTGAAGCATCGACTACCCGCACAGATACGCAGTATTTT
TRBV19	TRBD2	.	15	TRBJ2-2	CASKLAGANTGELFF	TGTGCCAGTAAACTAGCGGGAGCGAACACCGGGGAGCTGTTTTTT
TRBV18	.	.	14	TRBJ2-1	CASSPLGLNNEQFF	TGTGCCAGCTCACCCTTGGGGCTAAACAATGAGCAGTTCTTC
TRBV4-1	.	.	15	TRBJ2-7	CASSQDSTGGYEQYF	TGCGCCAGCAGCCAAGATTCGACAGGCGGCTACGAGCAGTACTTC
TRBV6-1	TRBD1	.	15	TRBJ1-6	CASSLQGALDSPLHF	TGTGCCAGCAGCCTCCAGGGGGCTCTTGATTCACCCCTCCACTTT
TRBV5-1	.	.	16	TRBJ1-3	CASSLAGLSSGNTIYF	TGCGCCAGCAGCTTGGCCGGCCTGAGCTCTGGAAACACCATATATTTT
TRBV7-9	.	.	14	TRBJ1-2	CASSLESGFGGYTF	TGTGCCAGCAGCTTAGAATCAGGATTTGGTGGCTACACCTTC
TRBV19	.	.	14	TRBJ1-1	CASSIGGGGLGAFF	TGTGCCAGTAGTATAGGGGGGGGCGGCTTAGGAGCTTTCTTT
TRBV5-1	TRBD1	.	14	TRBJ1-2	CASSLGDSSYGYTF	TGCGCCAGCAGCTTGGGGGACAGTAGTTATGGCTACACCTTC
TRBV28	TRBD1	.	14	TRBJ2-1	CASSSAGTGNEQFF	TGTGCCAGCAGTTCCGCCGGGACAGGCAATGAGCAGTTCTTC
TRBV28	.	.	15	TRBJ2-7	CASSLPGGGSYEQYF	TGTGCCAGCAGTTTACCCGGTGGAGGGTCCTACGAGCAGTACTTC
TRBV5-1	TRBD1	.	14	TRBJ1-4	CASSEGALGEKLFF	TGCGCCAGCAGCGAGGGGGCGTTGGGTGAAAAACTGTTTTTT
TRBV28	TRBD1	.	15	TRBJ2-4	CASRNPGTGKNIQYF	TGTGCCAGCAGAAATCCCGGGACAGGCAAAAACATTCAGTACTTC
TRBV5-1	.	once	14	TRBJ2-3	CASSFRSSTDTQYF	TGCGCCAGCAGTTTTAGGTCCTCCACAGATACGCAGTATTTT
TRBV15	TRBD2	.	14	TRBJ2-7	CATSRAGLAYEQYF	TGTGCCACCAGCAGAGCGGGACTAGCCTACGAGCAGTACTTC
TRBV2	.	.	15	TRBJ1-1	CASSDWGRENTEAFF	TGTGCCAGCAGTGATTGGGGGCGCGAGAACACTGAAGCTTTCTTT
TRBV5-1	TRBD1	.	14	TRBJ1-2	CASSDSGQLYGYTF	TGCGCCAGCAGCGATTCGGGACAGCTATATGGCTACACCTTC
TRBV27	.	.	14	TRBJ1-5	CASSDLYSNQPQHF	TGTGCCAGTTCGGATCTTTATAGCAATCAGCCCCAGCATTTT
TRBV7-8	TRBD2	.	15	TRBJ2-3	CASSSWGGVTDTQYF	TGTGCCAGCAGCTCGTGGGGAGGGGTCACAGATACGCAGTATTTT
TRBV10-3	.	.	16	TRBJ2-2	CAISDLLRLAPGELFF	TGTGCCATCAGTGATTTGTTGCGGCTAGCGCCCGGGGAGCTGTTTTTT
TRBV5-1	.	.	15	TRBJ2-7	CASSLAGARGVEQYF	TGCGCCAGCAGCTTGGCTGGAGCGCGAGGTGTCGAGCAGTACTTC
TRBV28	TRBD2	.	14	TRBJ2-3	CASRGGPRTDTQYF	TGTGCCAGCCGGGGGGGCCCCCGCACAGATACGCAGTATTTT
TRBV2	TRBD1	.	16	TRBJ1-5	CASGTAGTGRGQPQHF	TGTGCCAGCGGAACCGCCGGGACAGGGAGGGGTCAGCCCCAGCATTTT
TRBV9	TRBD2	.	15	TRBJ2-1	CASSAFSGGVYEQFF	TGTGCCAGCAGCGCCTTCAGCGGGGGCGTCTATGAGCAGTTCTTC
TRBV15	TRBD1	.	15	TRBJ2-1	CATSRGDRDGDEQFF	TGTGCCACCAGCAGAGGGGACAGGGATGGGGATGAGCAGTTCTTC
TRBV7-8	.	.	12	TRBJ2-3	CASSLGTDTQYF	TGTGCCAGCAGCTTAGGCACAGATACGCAGTATTTT